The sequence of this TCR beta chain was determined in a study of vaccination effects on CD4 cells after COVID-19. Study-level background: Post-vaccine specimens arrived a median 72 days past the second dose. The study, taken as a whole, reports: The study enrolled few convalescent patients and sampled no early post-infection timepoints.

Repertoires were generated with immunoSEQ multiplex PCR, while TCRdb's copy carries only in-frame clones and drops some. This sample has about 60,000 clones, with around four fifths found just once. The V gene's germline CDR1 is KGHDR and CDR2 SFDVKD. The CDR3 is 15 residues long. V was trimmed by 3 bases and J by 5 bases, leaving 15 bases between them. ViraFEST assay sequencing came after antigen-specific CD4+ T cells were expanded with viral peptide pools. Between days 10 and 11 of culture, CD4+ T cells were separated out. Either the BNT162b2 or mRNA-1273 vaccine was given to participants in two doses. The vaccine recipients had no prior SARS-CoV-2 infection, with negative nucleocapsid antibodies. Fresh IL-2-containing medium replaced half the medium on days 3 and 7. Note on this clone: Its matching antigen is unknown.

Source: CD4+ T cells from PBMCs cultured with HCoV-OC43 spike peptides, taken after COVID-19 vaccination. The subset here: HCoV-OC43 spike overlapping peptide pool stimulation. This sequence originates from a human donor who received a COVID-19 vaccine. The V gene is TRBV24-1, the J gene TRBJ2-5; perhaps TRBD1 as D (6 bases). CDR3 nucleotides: TGTGCCACCAGTGATCCTCAGGGGACGGGGGAGACCCAGTACTTC. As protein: CATSDPQGTGETQYF.